This T cell receptor (beta chain) was captured in a study of blood T cell dynamics during melanoma immunotherapy (dated by TCRdb to about 2020). Regarding the study in general: Patients had metastatic melanoma and received first-line pembrolizumab or nivolumab plus ipilimumab as standard of care in the United Kingdom. The training cohort consisted of consecutive patients, while an additional independent group of patients from the same centre was pooled to form an external validation set. To identify early correlates of response, the study profiled peripheral T cell receptor repertoires in patients with metastatic melanoma before and after one cycle of checkpoint inhibitor therapy. Overall study results and their limits: Patients who later achieved disease control showed a bifurcated PBMC repertoire reorganization at W3, with increased clonality or increased diversity, unlike progressors. The relatively small sample size was acknowledged as something that could potentially limit how far the results can be generalized. The study was unable to establish whether the T cell clones driving the repertoire changes were melanoma-specific or instead reflected general immune activation.

Every bulk PBMC sample was loaded with the same fixed amount of approximately 330 ng of DNA. TCR beta CDR3 sequences were amplified from genomic DNA using the immunoSEQ TCRb Assay kit according to manufacturer instructions. The KAPA Library Quantification Kit for Illumina platforms was used to quantify pooled libraries by qPCR. Pooled libraries were clustered at 0.6-1.1 pM and sequenced on an Illumina NextSeq 500. As for how the authors treated the data: Analysis of the TCR data relied on immunoSEQ ANALYZER and the R LymphoSeq package. A rearrangement efficiency score was calculated as productive divided by the sum of productive and non-productive CDR3 sequences. Clonality was assessed using the Gini coefficient and diversity using the Renyi index at alpha=1, with pairwise comparisons between timepoints within each patient. Clonal relatedness used an edit distance of 3, and repertoire similarity used the Bhattacharyya coefficient, both computed in LymphoSeq. To classify response, a linear discriminant analysis based on week-3 changes in clonality and diversity was built using the R MASS and caret packages. The table comes from immuneACCESS by way of TCRdb, which keeps in-frame sequences with V and J called. Part of the clones is missing from these tables; in studies checked, under half for an unresolved V gene and the rest for unknown reasons. Clonal size and the V and J genes are those of that table, whereas D and trimming came from the DNA. This sample lists about 12,000 clones; 88% were detected once. Less than 5% of the sample is held by the ten biggest clonotypes.

About this clone itself: There is no known antigen for this receptor. Per-base qualities were not stored, and no clone one base away is much larger.

This specimen's time point label, interpreted: week 3, after first cycle of checkpoint inhibitor. Blood samples were taken at two points: before treatment (T0) and at week 3 (W3), which came after the first cycle of checkpoint blockade. Except for two patients with rapid clinical progression, response was assessed 12 weeks after the first infusion by RECIST 1.1; disease control meant complete response, partial response or stable disease. Any patient who had received prior systemic cancer treatment, was on concomitant immunosuppressant therapy or had synchronous other active malignancies was excluded. To track both circulating cells and T cell turnover, TCR beta was sequenced from bulk PBMC as well as from plasma cell-free DNA. Lymphoprep and SepMate tubes were used to isolate PBMC from blood, and red cell lysis was then performed. DNA from PBMC and sorted T cell subsets was extracted with QIAamp DNA Blood Mini kits.

The specimen comprised blood, sampled from a patient treated with checkpoint blockade. This sequence originates from a human donor with melanoma.

Here the CDR3 is given as CASSMDHEQYF. The DNA sequence reads TGTGCCAGCAGTATGGACCACGAGCAGTACTTC. The rearranged segments are TRBV2 and TRBJ2-7, with no D gene named confidently. Between the V and J ends, shortened by 5 bases and 5 bases respectively, the junction contains 7 bases. There are 11 amino acids in the CDR3, from cysteine to phenylalanine inclusive. Only CDR3 DNA remains: 33 bases, in frame from the first base. CDR1 is given as SNHLY and CDR2 as FYNNEI, both from the germline V gene.